The 12 T cell receptor beta chains given below trace back to one sample, sequenced in a study of regulatory T cells in long-lasting Graves disease. According to the study, TCR beta libraries were built with iRepertoire HTBI primers and CDR3-region Arm-PCR. MiXCR was run by TCRdb on the multiplex PCR reads, yielding one entry per CDR3 protein. The table shows 550,000 to 600,000 distinct CDR3 sequences, with 16% occurring only once. Sample time point: newly diagnosed GD, antithyroid drugs for less than 3 months. Isolated PBMC RNA provided the starting material for the TCR library. The data were also submitted as part of a second study, on T cells in Graves' hyperthyroidism and ophthalmopathy.

This specimen was peripheral blood mononuclear cells (PBMCs), taken at new diagnosis, from a patient treated with antithyroid drugs. The receptors here all came from a man aged 18-30 years with Graves disease.

The chain has TRBV7-3 and TRBJ2-7; D is ambiguous. CDR1 and CDR2 (germline): SGHTA, FQGTGA. Trimming shortened V by 5 bases and J by 0 bases, and 14 bases separated the two germline ends. The CDR3 has 15 residues. CDR3 in DNA: TGTGCCAGCAGCCCCGCCCCCAGTCACTCCTACGAGCAGTACTTC. It encodes CASSPAPSHSYEQYF.

The sample holds a few counts of this clonotype. This chain joins TRBV5-1 and TRBJ2-6; 7 positions agree with TRBD1. The CDR3 covers 16 residues. V lost 3 bases to trimming and J lost 0 bases; unmatched junction nucleotides: 3. The germline CDR1 and CDR2 sequences are SGHRS and YFSETQ. This chain's CDR3 is CASSWDSFSGANVLTF. DNA of the CDR3: TGCGCCAGCAGCTGGGACAGCTTCTCTGGGGCCAACGTCCTGACTTTC.

The chain uses TRBV28 and TRBJ1-4; possible D gene TRBD1, 6 bases. Per the germline V gene, CDR1 is MDHEN and CDR2 is SYDVKM. V dropped 6 bases and J dropped 0 bases, with 11 bases sitting between them. This CDR3 has 15 amino acids. CDR3 DNA sequence: TGTGCCAGCAGCCGACAGGTTTCAACTAATGAAAAACTGTTTTTT. Its protein product is CASSRQVSTNEKLFF.

This clonotype was seen a few times. The rearrangement uses TRBV5-1 and TRBJ1-3; maybe TRBD1 (5 bases). Germline assignment: CDR1 SGHRS and CDR2 YFSETQ. V shed 0 bases and J shed 8 bases, with 9 bases lying between them. This CDR3 has 13 amino acids. In DNA, the CDR3 is TGCGCCAGCAGCTTGGGGCCGGGGGACACCATATATTTT. Amino acid sequence: CASSLGPGDTIYF.

There are a few counts of this clonotype. The genes are TRBV5-5 and TRBJ2-7; TRBD2 is a possible D gene (6 bases). CDR3 length: 15 residues. CDR1 SGHKS and CDR2 YYEKEE come from the germline V gene (reference sequence). V gave up 0 bases and J gave up 6 bases, with 16 bases separating them. CDR3 sequence: CASSLAGGGWGEQYF. CDR3 coding DNA: TGTGCCAGCAGCTTGGCCGGGGGAGGTTGGGGCGAGCAGTACTTC.

This clonotype was picked up many times. The chain has TRBV18 and TRBJ1-2; possibly TRBD1 for D (5 bases). Germline-derived CDR1 and CDR2 are KGHSH and LQKENI. The CDR3 is made up of 16 amino acids. V dropped 3 bases and J dropped 7 bases, with 21 bases sitting between them. The CDR3 protein is CASSPIAGDRSSGYTF. CDR3 nucleotides: TGTGCCAGCTCACCGATCGCGGGGGACCGATCGTCTGGCTACACCTTC.

This clonotype was counted ten times or more. V usage is TRBV2 and J usage is TRBJ1-6; tentatively, D is TRBD1 (6 bases). V shed 3 bases and J shed 7 bases, with 16 bases lying between them. Germline V gene data show CDR1 as SNHLY and CDR2 as FYNNEI. The CDR3 consists of 16 residues. Here the CDR3 reads CASSERGSGGNSPLHF. CDR3 coding DNA: TGTGCCAGCAGTGAGAGGGGGTCGGGAGGAAATTCACCCCTCCACTTT.

This clonotype was seen ten or more times. CDR3: CATSDPGRGETQYF. CDR3 in DNA: TGTGCCACCAGTGATCCGGGAAGAGGAGAGACCCAGTACTTC. The chain uses TRBV24-1 and TRBJ2-3, with a possible D match to TRBD2 (5 bases). The J call is doubtful: the DNA matches TRBJ2-5 better. Per the germline V gene, CDR1 is KGHDR and CDR2 is SFDVKD. The CDR3 loop spans 14 amino acids.

In the case of this clonotype: The junction differs from germline at one of its ends, possibly a read error. The gene calls are TRBV28 and TRBJ2-7; D unresolved. Germline CDR1 MDHEN, CDR2 SYDVKM. This CDR3 spans 12 amino acids. The CDR3 sequence is CASSFLRRPTDF. The CDR3 nucleotides read TGTGCCAGCAGTTTCCTAAGAAGGCCCACCGATTTC.

The chain recombines TRBV9 with TRBJ1-2, with no clear D. Trimming removed 7 bases at V and 4 bases at J, with 11 bases between. CDR1 is SGDLS, CDR2 YYNGEE, per germline. The CDR3 totals 12 residues. CDR3 nucleotide sequence: TGTGCCAGCGCTCCAGGCCCCTATGGCTACACCTTC. It codes for CASAPGPYGYTF. The full variable domain, in which reference TRBV9 and TRBJ1-2 provide the parts outside the CDR3, is DSGVTQTPKHLITATGQRVTLRCSPRSGDLSVYWYQQSLDQGLQFLIQYYNGEERAKGNILERFSAQQFPDLHSELNLSSLELGDSALYFCASAPGPYGYTFGSGTRLTVV.

This clonotype has a count of ten or more. CDR3 coding DNA: TGTGCCAGCAGGTCACACCTCGACTACGGCACAGATACGCAGTATTTT. Amino acid sequence: CASRSHLDYGTDTQYF. The chain is built from TRBV27 and TRBJ2-3; TRBD2 is a possible D gene (5 bases). V lost 6 bases and J lost 1, with 17 bases in between. Germline CDR1 MNHEY, CDR2 SMNVEV (reference sequence). This CDR3 comprises 16 residues.

The chain couples TRBV7-6 to TRBJ2-7; the match to TRBD2 covers 10 bases. The CDR3 is 12 residues long. In germline, CDR1 is SGHVS, CDR2 FNYEAQ. V lost 5 bases to trimming and J lost 7 bases; unmatched junction nucleotides: 2. The CDR3 DNA is TGTGCCAGCAGCCAGACTAGCGGGGAGCAGTACTTC. It encodes CASSQTSGEQYF.